This TCR beta chain was obtained from a study of T cell responses to AZD1222 COVID-19 vaccine. Whole-study findings and limits: Donors skewed white British and female; clonal diversity was possibly underestimated. Recipients of two AZD1222 doses showed rising Spike-specific TCR breadth and depth.

Profiling relied on immunoSEQ multiplex PCR, and the TCRdb table lists in-frame clones only, not all of them. The repertoire holds approximately 220,000 clones, with more than 85% as singletons. With respect to this clone: The antigen is undetermined.

CDR3 size: 15 residues. V dropped 0 bases and J dropped 3; count of bases not matched to a gene: 1. The germline gives CDR1 SGHDT, CDR2 YYEEEE. The starting material was peripheral blood, obtained on day 0 of MenACWY control vaccination. The receptor's source is an adult in good health. This chain connects TRBV5-6 to TRBJ2-3, with 10 bases that match TRBD2. The CDR3 nucleotides read TGTGCCAGCAGCTTGGCACTAGCGGGGACAGATACGCAGTATTTT. Protein product: CASSLALAGTDTQYF.